This entry describes one TCR beta chain. Clones were read by immunoSEQ multiplex PCR, and TCRdb kept only the in-frame ones, dropping some. The sample includes more than 60,000 clones, about four fifths of them seen just once. This entry is derived from a study of OX40 agonist ivuxolimab in advanced cancers. The CDR3 extends over 15 amino acids. V was trimmed by 3 bases and J by 4 bases, leaving 12 bases between them. Per the germline V gene, CDR1 is LGHNA and CDR2 is YNFKEQ. The V call is TRBV4-2, the J call TRBJ2-2; perhaps TRBD1 as D (6 bases). This receptor was taken from an adult with an advanced solid tumor such as melanoma, head and neck, liver or kidney cancer. The source material was CD4+ or CD8+ T cells sorted from blood, sampled in a trial of the OX40 agonist ivuxolimab. CDR3 bases: TGTGCCAGCAGCCAGCGAAACAGGGCCACCGGGGAGCTGTTTTTT. This encodes CASSQRNRATGELFF.